A single sample gave rise to the 21 T cell receptor beta chains below, sequenced in a study of T cell repertoires in cytomegalovirus infection. In TCRdb, the reads were re-called with MiXCR into one record per CDR3 protein. The data show hundreds of thousands of distinct CDR3 sequences, more than 20% seen once. The sample consisted of CD8+ T cells from PBMCs. The receptor source for this set is a human donor in good health (CMV status not recorded). Some clones in this sample may be carry-over from other donors' samples.

Details on this clonotype: It may be a read error: a sequence one base away is much more abundant. V usage is TRBV7-2 and J usage is TRBJ2-1, with a possible D match to TRBD1 (6 bases). CDR1 is SGHTA, CDR2 FQGNSA, per germline. V dropped 1 base and J dropped 6 bases, with 16 bases sitting between them. This CDR3 contains 16 residues. DNA of the CDR3: TGTGCCAGCAGCTTAGGGCTTAGGACAGTTATCAATGAGCAGTTCTTC. The encoded protein is CASSLGLRTVINEQFF. Based on the CDR3 plus reference TRBV7-2 and TRBJ2-1, the full variable domain is GAGVSQSPSNKVTEKGKDVELRCDPISGHTALYWYRQSLGQGLEFLIYFQGNSAPDKSGLPSDRFSAERTGGSVSTLTIQRTQQEDSAVYLCASSLGLRTVINEQFFGPGTRLTVL.

Note on this clonotype: A much larger clone differs by one base, so this may be a read error. The chain combines TRBV7-9 with TRBJ2-1; no reliable D call. This CDR3 contains 12 residues. The germline V gene encodes CDR1 SEHNR and CDR2 FQNEAQ (reference sequence). The CDR3 protein is CANSFEDNEQFF. DNA for the CDR3: TGTGCCAACAGCTTCGAAGACAATGAGCAGTTCTTC.

This clonotype was seen many times. This chain links TRBV7-2 with TRBJ2-2, with 9 bases fitting TRBD1. CDR1 is SGHTA and CDR2 is FQGNSA in the germline V gene. This CDR3 contains 15 residues. Germline trimming cut 5 bases from V and 6 bases from J; bases unmatched to any gene: 7. Here the CDR3 reads CASSPRQGVAGELFF. The CDR3 DNA sequence: TGTGCCAGCAGCCCACGACAGGGGGTCGCCGGGGAGCTGTTTTTT. Complete variable domain (other parts from reference TRBV7-2 and TRBJ2-2): GAGVSQSPSNKVTEKGKDVELRCDPISGHTALYWYRQSLGQGLEFLIYFQGNSAPDKSGLPSDRFSAERTGGSVSTLTIQRTQQEDSAVYLCASSPRQGVAGELFFGEGSRLTVL.

This clonotype has more than one count but fewer than ten. J is TRBJ2-2 and V is TRBV20-1, with D possibly TRBD1 on 6 matching bases. Germline V gene sequence: CDR1 DFQATT, CDR2 SNEGSKA (reference sequence). The CDR3 is 16 amino acids. The V end lost 5 bases, the J end lost 2 bases, and 18 bases lay between the germline ends. The CDR3 nucleotides read TGCAGTGCTGGCTCCCGGGACAACCCTAACACCGGGGAGCTGTTTTTT. Translated: CSAGSRDNPNTGELFF.

This clonotype occurred a few times. This chain links TRBV27 with TRBJ2-3; D is possibly TRBD2 (5 bases). The V gene's germline CDR1 is MNHEY and CDR2 SMNVEV (reference sequence). With 5 bases removed from V and 1 base from J, the gap between germline ends came to 16 bases. The CDR3 loop spans 16 amino acids. The CDR3 is CASSLNLGAGTDTQYF. The CDR3 coding sequence is TGTGCCAGCAGTCTAAATCTAGGAGCGGGCACAGATACGCAGTATTTT.

As for this clonotype: The junction and the germline gene differ at one end; a read error may be behind it. The CDR3 is CANSSRQAWGYGYTF. The CDR3 nucleotides read TGTGCCAACAGTTCTCGTCAGGCCTGGGGCTATGGCTACACCTTC. This chain connects TRBV28 to TRBJ1-2; D call uncertain. This CDR3 region has 15 residues. Looked up from germline, CDR1 is MDHEN and CDR2 is SYDVKM.

This clonotype was observed many times. This chain links TRBV7-8 with TRBJ1-6; TRBD1 agrees at 8 bases. The CDR3 has 17 amino acids. The V and J ends lost 7 bases and 4 bases, in that order; junction bases with no gene match: 12. CDR1 is SGHVS and CDR2 is FQNEAQ in the germline V gene. The CDR3 DNA sequence: TGTGCCAGCACAGACAGGGGTTCCACCACATATAATTCACCCCTCCACTTT. This translates into CASTDRGSTTYNSPLHF.

A few counts support this clonotype. The chain has TRBV19 and TRBJ2-5; D perhaps matches TRBD2 (6 bases). Germline-derived CDR1 and CDR2 are LNHDA and SQIVND (reference sequence). The CDR3 runs to 17 residues. Trimming removed 4 bases from V and 5 bases from J, with 23 bases in between. Here the CDR3 DNA reads TGTGCCAGTAGTAGTACCAGGGCCGGGTCTGCGGGGGAGACCCAGTACTTC. It translates to CASSSTRAGSAGETQYF.

The sample holds many counts of this clonotype. This chain links TRBV6-4 with TRBJ2-1; 9 nucleotides line up with TRBD1. Germline V gives CDR1 MRHNA, CDR2 SNTAGT. This CDR3 has 16 amino acids. V lost 5 bases to trimming and J lost 5 bases; unmatched junction nucleotides: 10. CDR3 in DNA: TGTGCCAGCAGTACCCTGAGGACAGGGGATCACAATGAGCAGTTCTTC. It codes for CASSTLRTGDHNEQFF.

On this clonotype: A much larger clone lies one base from this, so it may be a read error. This chain connects TRBV12-3 or TRBV12-4 to TRBJ2-7; tentative D call: TRBD1 (6 bases). This CDR3 has 15 amino acids. V was cut by 7 bases and J by 3 bases, with 19 bases left in between. The CDR3 spells CASTFAGVFNYEQYF. The CDR3 DNA sequence: TGTGCCAGCACCTTCGCAGGGGTCTTTAACTACGAGCAGTACTTC.

The chain links TRBV7-8 to TRBJ2-7; perhaps D is TRBD1 or TRBD2 (5 bases each). Trimming left V 1 base short and J 2 bases short, with 12 bases between. Germline CDR1 is SGHVS and CDR2 is FQNEAQ. CDR3 length: 15 amino acids. The CDR3 reads CASSLVGGAPYEQYV. The CDR3 DNA reads as TGTGCCAGCAGCTTAGTTGGGGGAGCCCCCTACGAGCAGTACGTC.

This clonotype was seen ten or more times. CDR3 in DNA: TGTGCCAGCAGCCGGGACAGGGGTATAACTGAAGCTTTCTTT. As protein: CASSRDRGITEAFF. The genes are TRBV7-2 and TRBJ1-1, with 10 positions matching TRBD1. The CDR3 loop spans 14 amino acids. Germline loops: CDR1 SGHTA, CDR2 FQGNSA. The V segment lost 5 bases and the J segment 5 bases; nucleotides outside the gene matches: 5.

There are a few counts of this clonotype. The V call is TRBV28, the J call TRBJ2-3; 8 bases map to TRBD1. The CDR3 has 16 residues. V shed 6 bases, J shed 1 base, and the junction held 9 bases outside the gene matches. Germline V gene lookup returns CDR1 MDHEN and CDR2 SYDVKM. The CDR3 coding sequence is TGTGCCAGCAGCCCCCTCAGGGGGCAAGGCACAGATACGCAGTATTTT. It translates to CASSPLRGQGTDTQYF. Full variable domain (rest looked up from reference TRBV28 and TRBJ2-3): DVKVTQSSRYLVKRTGEKVFLECVQDMDHENMFWYRQDPGLGLRLIYFSYDVKMKEKGDIPEGYSVSREKKERFSLILESASTNQTSMYLCASSPLRGQGTDTQYFGPGTRLTVL.

The CDR3, as DNA: TGTGCCAGCAGTTACCCCCGGGACAGTATTTACACTGAAGCTTTCTTT. Amino acid sequence: CASSYPRDSIYTEAFF. This chain uses TRBV28 with TRBJ1-1; 7 bases agree with TRBD1. Germline values: CDR1 MDHEN, CDR2 SYDVKM. V was clipped by 4 bases and J by 3 bases; unmatched bases: 11. The CDR3 sequence is 16 residues long.

This clonotype was counted a few times. The chain carries TRBV20-1 and TRBJ2-1; 10 bases are a match to TRBD1. This CDR3 region has 15 residues. CDR1 is DFQATT and CDR2 is SNEGSKA in the germline V gene (reference sequence). Trimming at V came to 6 bases and at J to 3 bases, leaving 8 bases not matched to a gene. The CDR3 sequence is CSAPQDRGYYNEQFF. In DNA form, the CDR3 reads TGCAGTGCCCCCCAGGACAGGGGGTACTACAATGAGCAGTTCTTC.

The chain couples TRBV29-1 to TRBJ1-2; no reliable D call. CDR1 and CDR2 from the germline V gene are SQVTM and ANQGSEA. V shed 3 bases and J shed 0 bases, with 11 bases lying between them. The CDR3 loop spans 14 amino acids. This chain's CDR3 is CSVDEATTNYGYTF. The CDR3 DNA is TGCAGCGTTGACGAGGCGACAACTAACTATGGCTACACCTTC.

This clonotype has only a few counts. This rearrangement joins TRBV19 to TRBJ2-1, with TRBD2 as a possible D gene (6 bases). The CDR3 spans 13 residues. Germline CDR1 reads LNHDA; CDR2 reads SQIVND (reference sequence). The V end lost 10 bases, the J end lost 2 bases, and 12 bases lay between the germline ends. The CDR3 spells CATSAGPYNEQFF. CDR3 nucleotide sequence: TGTGCCACTAGCGCGGGGCCCTACAATGAGCAGTTCTTC.

As concerns this clonotype: This clone may be a read error of a much larger clone one base away. The chain carries TRBV12-3 or TRBV12-4 and TRBJ2-1; D remains unclear. This CDR3 region has 14 residues. CDR3 amino acids: CASSLGVSYNVQFF. The CDR3 nucleotides read TGTGCCAGCAGTTTAGGTGTCTCCTACAATGTGCAGTTCTTC.

The genes are TRBV20-1 and TRBJ1-2, with 9 positions matching TRBD1. The V gene's germline CDR1 is DFQATT and CDR2 SNEGSKA (reference sequence). V dropped 3 bases and J dropped 4; count of bases not matched to a gene: 3. The CDR3 spans 13 residues. CDR3 amino acids: CSARADRGYGYTF. The CDR3 DNA follows: TGCAGTGCTAGGGCGGACAGGGGCTATGGCTACACCTTC.

This clonotype was recorded a few times. This chain's CDR3 is CSVEETNYGYTF. The CDR3 nucleotides are TGCAGCGTTGAGGAGACCAACTATGGCTACACCTTC. The chain recombines TRBV29-1 with TRBJ1-2; no clear D. CDR1 is SQVTM, CDR2 ANQGSEA, per germline. The CDR3 has 12 amino acids. V was clipped by 3 bases and J by 2 bases, with 7 bases between them.

The genes are TRBV7-3 and TRBJ1-6; perhaps TRBD1 as D (6 bases). CDR3 length equals 15 residues. V lost 0 bases and J 7 bases, leaving 10 bases between the germline ends. Germline V CDR1 and CDR2: SGHTA, FQGTGA. CDR3 in amino acids: CASSLTGGRNSPLHF. CDR3 nucleotide sequence: TGTGCCAGCAGCTTAACAGGGGGACGAAATTCACCCCTCCACTTT.